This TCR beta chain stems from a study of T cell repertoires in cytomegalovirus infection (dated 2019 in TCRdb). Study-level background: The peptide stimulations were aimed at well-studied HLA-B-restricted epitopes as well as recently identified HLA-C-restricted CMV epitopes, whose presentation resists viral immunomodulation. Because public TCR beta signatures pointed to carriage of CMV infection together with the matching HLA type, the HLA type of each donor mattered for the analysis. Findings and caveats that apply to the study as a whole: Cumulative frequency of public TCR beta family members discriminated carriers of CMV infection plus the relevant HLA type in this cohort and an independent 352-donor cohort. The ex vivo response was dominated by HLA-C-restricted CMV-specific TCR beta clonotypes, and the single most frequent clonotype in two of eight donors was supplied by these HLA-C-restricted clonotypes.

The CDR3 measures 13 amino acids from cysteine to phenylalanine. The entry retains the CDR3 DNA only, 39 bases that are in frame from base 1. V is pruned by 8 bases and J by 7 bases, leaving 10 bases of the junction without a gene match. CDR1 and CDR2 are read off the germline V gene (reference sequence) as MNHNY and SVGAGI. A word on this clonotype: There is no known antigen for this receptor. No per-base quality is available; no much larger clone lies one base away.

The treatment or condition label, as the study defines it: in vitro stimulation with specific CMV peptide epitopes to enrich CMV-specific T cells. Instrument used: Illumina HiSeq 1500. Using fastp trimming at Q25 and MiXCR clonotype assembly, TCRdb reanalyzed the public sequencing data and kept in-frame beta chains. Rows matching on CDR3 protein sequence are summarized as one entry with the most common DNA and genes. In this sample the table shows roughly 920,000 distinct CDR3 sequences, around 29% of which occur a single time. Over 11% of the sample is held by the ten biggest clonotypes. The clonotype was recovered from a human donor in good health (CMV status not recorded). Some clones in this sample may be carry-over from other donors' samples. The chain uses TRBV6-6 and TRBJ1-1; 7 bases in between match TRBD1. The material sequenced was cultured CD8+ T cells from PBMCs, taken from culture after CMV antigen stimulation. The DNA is TGTGCCAGCGGCCAGACAGGGAGACGTGAAGCTTTCTTT. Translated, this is CASGQTGRREAFF.